This is a list of T cell receptor beta chains from one sample in a study of cytomegalovirus exposure and HLA in healthy donors. Profiled with immunoSEQ multiplex PCR; TCRdb holds only in-frame clones, not every one. Of around 99,000 clones listed, approximately 63% are singletons. Material for sequencing was PBMCs. The receptors were gathered from a woman under 40 in good health and CMV-seronegative. Each CDR3 is given with its conserved first and last residue. D genes are given only for firm matches. Only some rows state a clone size, as once, few, many or a class for expanded clones.

cdr3_length j_call clone_size v_call d_call cdr3_aa cdr3_nt
16 TRBJ2-4 NA TRBV5-6 NA CASSSHENLAKNIQYF TGTGCCAGCAGCAGCCACGAGAACCTAGCCAAAAACATTCAGTACTTC
14 TRBJ1-1 few TRBV19 NA CASSPFRAGVEAFF TGTGCCAGTAGCCCGTTTAGAGCGGGGGTCGAAGCTTTCTTT
14 TRBJ2-7 NA TRBV10-1 NA CASSDSGASYEQYF TGCGCCAGCAGTGATTCGGGAGCCTCCTACGAGCAGTACTTC
18 TRBJ2-7 NA TRBV28 TRBD2 CASRVPLSSSGSSYEQYF TGTGCCAGCAGAGTTCCCCTCTCGTCTAGCGGGAGCTCCTACGAGCAGTACTTC
16 TRBJ1-4 NA TRBV5-4 TRBD1 CASSLERDREREKLFF TGTGCCAGCAGCTTGGAGAGGGACAGGGAAAGAGAAAAACTGTTTTTT
15 TRBJ1-4 NA TRBV5-1 TRBD1 CASSWLTGPGEKLFF TGCGCCAGCAGCTGGTTGACAGGGCCAGGGGAAAAACTGTTTTTT
12 TRBJ2-7 once TRBV14 NA CASSRTNYEQYF TGTGCCAGCAGTCGGACTAACTACGAGCAGTACTTC
15 TRBJ1-2 NA TRBV5-1 NA CASSVAGVLDGGYTF TGCGCCAGCAGCGTGGCCGGAGTTCTCGATGGGGGCTACACCTTC
18 TRBJ2-5 few TRBV9 TRBD2 CASSPRLAGPHRGETQYF TGTGCCAGCAGCCCTCGACTAGCGGGGCCCCACCGCGGGGAGACCCAGTACTTC
18 TRBJ2-5 NA TRBV10-3 TRBD2 CAISEASGGLPREETQYF TGTGCCATCAGTGAGGCGAGCGGGGGACTACCGAGGGAAGAGACCCAGTACTTC
20 TRBJ1-1 NA TRBV28 TRBD1 CASSLQGADIRYFMNTEAFF TGTGCCAGCAGTCTACAGGGGGCAGATATCCGTTACTTCATGAACACTGAAGCTTTCTTT
13 TRBJ2-5 NA TRBV4-3 NA CASSQDIPQTQYF TGCGCCAGCAGCCAAGATATCCCTCAGACCCAGTACTTC
13 TRBJ2-3 NA TRBV4-3 NA CASSRGVTDTQYF TGCGCCAGCAGCCGCGGGGTGACAGATACGCAGTATTTT
14 TRBJ1-2 few TRBV27 NA CASSPGGVAYGYTF TGTGCCAGCAGTCCTGGAGGAGTGGCCTATGGCTACACCTTC
13 TRBJ1-4 NA TRBV2 NA CASNRLLNEKLFF TGTGCCAGCAACCGCCTATTGAATGAAAAACTGTTTTTT
14 TRBJ2-5 few TRBV5-4 NA CASSLENRRETQYF TGTGCCAGCAGCTTGGAGAACAGAAGGGAGACCCAGTACTTC
13 TRBJ2-7 NA TRBV18 TRBD1 CASSGQGPREQYF TGTGCCAGCTCCGGACAGGGGCCTCGAGAGCAGTACTTC
14 TRBJ2-1 NA TRBV30 NA CAWSVLAGSNEQFF TGTGCCTGGAGTGTACTAGCTGGGAGCAATGAGCAGTTCTTC
13 TRBJ1-4 NA TRBV27 NA CASSLSYNEKLFF TGTGCCAGCAGTTTATCCTATAATGAAAAACTGTTTTTT
12 TRBJ1-2 NA TRBV11-2 NA CASSEQGYGYTF TGTGCCAGCAGCGAACAGGGCTATGGCTACACCTTC
15 TRBJ1-5 NA TRBV6-6 TRBD1 CASSPGTGGDQPQHF TGTGCCAGCAGCCCCGGGACAGGGGGCGATCAGCCCCAGCATTTT
15 TRBJ1-4 NA TRBV7-2 TRBD1 CASSLPGQLKEKLFF TGTGCCAGCAGCTTACCGGGACAGCTGAAGGAAAAACTGTTTTTT
14 TRBJ2-5 NA TRBV28 TRBD2 CASSLAGGQETQYF TGTGCCAGCAGCCTAGCGGGAGGGCAGGAGACCCAGTACTTC
17 TRBJ1-5 once TRBV5-6 TRBD1 CASSSYTGANSNQPQHF TGTGCCAGCAGCTCCTACACAGGGGCGAATAGCAATCAGCCCCAGCATTTT
15 TRBJ2-2 once TRBV6-5 TRBD1 CASSYPTTGTGELFF TGTGCCAGCAGTTACCCTACGACAGGGACCGGGGAGCTGTTTTTT
17 TRBJ1-2 few TRBV28 NA CASSWRDSRVANYGYTF TGTGCCAGCAGTTGGCGGGACTCGAGGGTGGCTAACTATGGCTACACCTTC
16 TRBJ1-1 few TRBV28 TRBD1 CASSSGGLRPNTEAFF TGTGCCAGCTCATCAGGGGGATTGCGCCCTAACACTGAAGCTTTCTTT
15 TRBJ1-4 NA TRBV5-6 TRBD1 CASSLETGANEKLFF TGTGCCAGCAGCCTTGAGACAGGGGCAAATGAAAAACTGTTTTTT
12 TRBJ2-7 NA TRBV29-1 NA CSATGFSYEQYF TGCAGCGCCACGGGTTTCTCCTACGAGCAGTACTTC
11 TRBJ1-2 few TRBV30 TRBD1 CACTGQGSYTF TGTGCCTGCACGGGACAGGGGAGCTACACCTTC
11 TRBJ1-1 NA TRBV25-1 NA CASSALREAFF TGTGCCAGCAGTGCCCTTCGTGAAGCTTTCTTT
13 TRBJ2-7 NA TRBV6-1 NA CASLGTSIYEQYF TGTGCCAGCCTCGGGACAAGTATCTACGAGCAGTACTTC
16 TRBJ2-7 NA TRBV7-7 NA CASSLRRRDRPNEQYF TGTGCCAGCAGCTTAAGAAGGCGGGACAGACCCAACGAGCAGTACTTC
16 TRBJ2-3 NA TRBV5-1 TRBD2 CASKAGGQQLYDTQYF TGCGCCAGCAAAGCGGGGGGGCAGCAACTCTACGATACGCAGTATTTT
18 TRBJ2-3 NA TRBV7-2 TRBD2 CASSFTASGRASTDTQYF TGTGCCAGCAGCTTTACGGCTAGCGGGAGGGCCAGCACAGATACGCAGTATTTT
14 TRBJ1-5 NA TRBV30 TRBD1 CAWSPGQGSRAQHF TGTGCCTGGAGTCCGGGACAGGGGAGCAGGGCCCAGCATTTT
15 TRBJ2-3 NA TRBV19 TRBD2 CASSIDGGDTDTQYF TGTGCCAGTAGTATAGACGGGGGGGACACAGATACGCAGTATTTT
17 TRBJ1-2 NA TRBV28 NA CASSPRDSAISMAGYTF TGTGCCAGCAGTCCTCGGGATTCAGCCATCTCTATGGCTGGCTACACCTTC
14 TRBJ2-2 NA TRBV6-4 NA CASRRGSNTGELFF TGTGCCAGCAGGAGGGGGTCGAACACCGGGGAGCTGTTTTTT
15 TRBJ2-2 NA TRBV6-5 NA CASSYGGIDTGELFF TGTGCCAGCAGTTACGGAGGGATCGACACCGGGGAGCTGTTTTTT
15 TRBJ2-1 NA TRBV9 TRBD2 CASSVTSGPHNEQFF TGTGCCAGCAGCGTAACTAGCGGGCCTCACAATGAGCAGTTCTTC
16 TRBJ1-3 NA TRBV19 NA CASHLGGQSSGNTIYF TGTGCCAGCCACCTGGGTGGACAGAGCTCTGGAAACACCATATATTTT
16 TRBJ2-3 NA TRBV10-1 TRBD2 CASSPRLAGSADTQYF TGCGCCAGCAGTCCCAGACTAGCGGGGTCCGCAGATACGCAGTATTTT
14 TRBJ2-5 NA TRBV5-6 TRBD1 CASSLGDRSETQYF TGTGCCAGCAGCTTAGGGGACAGGTCCGAGACCCAGTACTTC
13 TRBJ1-4 NA TRBV11-2 NA CASSLVQNEKLFF TGTGCCAGCAGCTTAGTGCAGAATGAAAAACTGTTTTTT
16 TRBJ2-7 NA TRBV6-1 TRBD2 CASSEMESSGGYEQYF TGTGCCAGCAGTGAAATGGAGTCTAGCGGGGGCTACGAGCAGTACTTC